Listed below are T cell receptor beta chains from one sample, sequenced in a study of low-dose radiotherapy and immunotherapy resistance in tumors. A single record per CDR3 protein comes from TCRdb applying MiXCR to the reads. This sample has about 71,000 distinct CDR3 sequences, with around 31% found just once. The sample in question was PBMCs, obtained before treatment. The receptor source for this set is a female donor with ovarian cancer. CDR3s include the opening cysteine and the closing phenylalanine or tryptophan. D genes are given only for firm matches. Size is stated for part of the rows, as once, few or many counts, or as a class when the clone is expanded.

>TRBD1|-|TRBV9|TRBJ1-1
TGTGCCAGCAGCGTGGGACAGGGGGCGCGTGGGACTGAAGCTTTCTTT
CASSVGQGARGTEAFF
>-|many|TRBV28|TRBJ1-2
TGTGCCAGCAGTTCGACAGATCGCTATGGCTACACCTTC
CASSSTDRYGYTF
>TRBD1|many|TRBV12-3/TRBV12-4|TRBJ1-5
TGTGCCAGCAGTTCAGGACAGGGCGTCTCTCTAAATCAGCCCCAGCATTTT
CASSSGQGVSLNQPQHF
>-|many|TRBV28|TRBJ1-6
TGTGCCAGCAGTACTCACCTTGGGGCTCTCGGCTCACCCCTCCACTTT
CASSTHLGALGSPLHF
>-|-|TRBV4-2|TRBJ2-3
TGTGCCAGCAGCCAAGATGAGGGGCCGGGGGCAGATACGCAGTATTTT
CASSQDEGPGADTQYF
>-|-|TRBV20-1|TRBJ2-4
TGCAGTGCTAACGGGGAGGAGGACATTCAGTACTTC
CSANGEEDIQYF
>-|many|TRBV12-3/TRBV12-4|TRBJ2-1
TGTGCCAGCAGTCCATCGGGACCCCTCTACAATGAGCAGTTCTTC
CASSPSGPLYNEQFF
>-|many|TRBV28|TRBJ1-2
TGTGCCAGCAGTTTGTCTACGTACGGCTACACCTTC
CASSLSTYGYTF
>-|many|TRBV7-2|TRBJ2-3
TGTGCCAGCAGCTTAGGAGACTTCACAGATACGCAGTATTTT
CASSLGDFTDTQYF
>TRBD1|-|TRBV23-1|TRBJ2-3
TGCGCCAGCAGTCAGCCCCGGGACAGGGTTTCAGATACGCAGTATTTT
CASSQPRDRVSDTQYF
>-|-|TRBV12-3/TRBV12-4|TRBJ2-6
TGTGCCAGCACCCTTTACGCCGCTGGGGCCAACGTCCTGACTTTC
CASTLYAAGANVLTF
>TRBD2|many|TRBV4-3|TRBJ2-1
TGCGCCAGCAGCCAAGATCTAGCGGTCCCTAATGAGCAGTTCTTC
CASSQDLAVPNEQFF
>-|many|TRBV2|TRBJ2-7
TGTGCCAGCAGTGAGGGTCCAGGGAGCTACGAGCAGTACTTC
CASSEGPGSYEQYF
>-|many|TRBV28|TRBJ1-4
TGTGCCAGCAGTTTTGGGCAGAGTAATGAAAAACTGTTTTTT
CASSFGQSNEKLFF
>-|-|TRBV27|TRBJ2-6
TGTGCCAGCAAGCAGGGTAGCATAGGGGCCAACGTCCTGACTTTC
CASKQGSIGANVLTF
>-|many|TRBV4-1|TRBJ1-2
TGCGCCAGCAGCCAAGATGGGCAGGGAGGTGGCTACACCTTC
CASSQDGQGGGYTF
>TRBD1|many|TRBV19|TRBJ1-1
TGTGCCAGTAGTACCGAGACAGGGGGTTTGAACACTGAAGCTTTCTTT
CASSTETGGLNTEAFF
>-|many|TRBV29-1|TRBJ1-2
TGCAGCATCAGGGGTTGGGACTATGGCTACACCTTC
CSIRGWDYGYTF
>-|many|TRBV7-8|TRBJ1-4
TGTGCCAGCAGCCAAAAATCCCCCAGGTCTTTT
CASSQKSPRSF
>TRBD2|many|TRBV5-1|TRBJ2-3
TGCGCCAGCGGCGGACTAGCAAGGGATACGCAGTATTTT
CASGGLARDTQYF
>TRBD1|few|TRBV14|TRBJ2-5
TGTGCCAGCAGCCGAGACAGGGGGGACCAAGAGACCCAGTACTTC
CASSRDRGDQETQYF
>TRBD2|many|TRBV10-2|TRBJ2-2
TGCGCCAGCAGTGATGGGTCGACTAGCGGGAGGAACACCGGGGAGCTGTTTTTT
CASSDGSTSGRNTGELFF
>TRBD1|many|TRBV5-4|TRBJ2-7
TGTGCCAGCAGCCCCGGGACAGTCAAGGCTTACGAGCAGTACTTC
CASSPGTVKAYEQYF
>-|once|TRBV5-1|TRBJ1-2
TGCGCCAGCAGCTTGGCCGGTGGATTTAACTATGGCTACACCTTC
CASSLAGGFNYGYTF
>-|few|TRBV18|TRBJ2-5
TGTGCCAGCTCACCGACCCTTAAAGAGACCCAGTACTTC
CASSPTLKETQYF
>TRBD1|many|TRBV12-5|TRBJ1-2
TGTGCTAGTGGTATCTCCACAGGGGTCGGCTATGGCTACACCTTC
CASGISTGVGYGYTF
>TRBD1|-|TRBV19|TRBJ2-3
TGTGCCAGTACCAATCGGGGCAGGGGGAACCCAGATACGCAGTATTTT
CASTNRGRGNPDTQYF
>-|-|TRBV5-6|TRBJ1-6
TGTGCCAGCAGCTTGGCGGGAGCGCAACAGTCACCCCTCCACTTT
CASSLAGAQQSPLHF
>TRBD2|few|TRBV27|TRBJ2-3
TGTGCCAGCAGTTTATGGGCCAGCGGGGGGGGAGATACGCAGTATTTT
CASSLWASGGGDTQYF
>-|-|TRBV12-3/TRBV12-4|TRBJ1-6
TGTGCCAGCAGTTTTGGAGGGAGGCGGGGTTCACCCCTCCACTTT
CASSFGGRRGSPLHF
>TRBD2|many|TRBV5-4|TRBJ2-7
TGTGCCAGCAGCTTTAGGCGGGAGCCCTACGAGCAGTACTTC
CASSFRREPYEQYF
>-|-|TRBV9|TRBJ2-1
TGTGCCAGCAGCGTGGGGACGGTAGCCCCGAATGAGCAGTTCTTC
CASSVGTVAPNEQFF
>-|few|TRBV4-2|TRBJ2-6
TGTGCCAGCAGCCAAGAGAAAGGTGGGCCGGGCCTAATTCAGGCTGGGGCCAACGTCCTGACTTTC
CASSQEKGGPGLIQAGANVLTF
>-|-|TRBV3-1|TRBJ1-5
TGTGCCAGCAGCCAAGTTCACACAGGCAATCAGCCCCAGCATTTT
CASSQVHTGNQPQHF
>TRBD1|-|TRBV6-2/TRBV6-3|TRBJ1-5
TGTGCCAGCAGCTGGGACAGGGGGGGTCAGCCCCAGCATTTT
CASSWDRGGQPQHF
>-|-|TRBV19|TRBJ2-7
TGTGCCAGTAGTCAGACAGGAGGCCCATACGAGCAGTACTTC
CASSQTGGPYEQYF
>TRBD1|many|TRBV4-1|TRBJ1-2
TGCGCCAGCAGCCAAAGGGAAACGGGACAGGGTAACTATGGCTACACCTTC
CASSQRETGQGNYGYTF
>-|-|TRBV29-1|TRBJ1-1
TGCAGCGTTGAAACGAGGACAGTGAACACTGAAGCTTTCTTT
CSVETRTVNTEAFF
>TRBD2|-|TRBV12-3/TRBV12-4|TRBJ2-7
TGTGCCAGCACTAGCGGGGTCGACGAGCAGTACTTC
CASTSGVDEQYF
>TRBD1|-|TRBV25-1|TRBJ1-2
TGTGCCAGCAGTGAACCGGGACAGGGGGACTATGGCTACACCTTC
CASSEPGQGDYGYTF
>-|many|TRBV12-3/TRBV12-4|TRBJ2-5
TGTGCCAGCAGTCTCCCCAAAGAGACCCAGTACTTC
CASSLPKETQYF
>TRBD2|many|TRBV29-1|TRBJ2-1
TGCAGCGTTGGCTTCCAGCGGGGCCCCAATGAGCAGTTCTTC
CSVGFQRGPNEQFF
>-|many|TRBV3-1|TRBJ2-1
TGTGCCAGCAGCCCCTCCCGGGGTGGTGAGCAGTTCTTC
CASSPSRGGEQFF
>-|many|TRBV7-3|TRBJ2-3
TGTGCCAGCAGCTCCCTAGCTTCCACAGATACGCAGTATTTT
CASSSLASTDTQYF
>TRBD2|-|TRBV5-4|TRBJ2-7
TGTGCCAGCAGCTTGGCGGGGGGCGAGCAGTACTTC
CASSLAGGEQYF
>-|many|TRBV7-8|TRBJ2-2
TGTGCCAGCAGCCCGCTCCCCGGGGAGCTGTTTTTT
CASSPLPGELFF
>-|many|TRBV11-2|TRBJ2-3
TGTGCCAGCAGCTTAGATCGGGGGACAGATACGCAGTATTTT
CASSLDRGTDTQYF
>-|few|TRBV4-1|TRBJ2-7
TGCGCCAGCAGCCCACGGATATACAGCGAGCAGTACTTC
CASSPRIYSEQYF
>TRBD1|many|TRBV6-2/TRBV6-3|TRBJ2-7
TGTGCCAGCAGAATAATCTCGACAGGGTATGGCTACGAGCAGTACTTC
CASRIISTGYGYEQYF